Following are 10 T cell receptor beta chains from one sample sequenced in a study of radiotherapy plus CTLA-4 blockade in lung cancer. TCRdb's copy holds only in-frame clones and misses some; the assay was immunoSEQ multiplex PCR. The sample holds 35,000 to 55,000 clones; approximately 67% are singletons and the top ten take roughly a quarter. This material consisted of peripheral blood, taken from a patient treated with radiotherapy plus ipilimumab. The source is a human donor with non-small cell lung cancer who had a partial response to radiotherapy plus ipilimumab.

The chain joins TRBV5-1 to TRBJ2-7; weak D call: TRBD1 (6 bases). The V and J ends lost 4 bases and 4 bases respectively, with 9 bases between them. Germline V CDR1 and CDR2: SGHRS, YFSETQ. The CDR3 contains 12 residues. DNA for the CDR3: TGCGCCAGCAGCCAGGGGCGGTACGAGCAGTACTTC. Amino acids: CASSQGRYEQYF.

The table lists this clone with many counts. The chain carries TRBV18 and TRBJ2-2; 10 nucleotides align to TRBD2. Looked up from germline, CDR1 is KGHSH and CDR2 is LQKENI. CDR3 length equals 16 residues. Trimming took 4 bases from V and 6 from J; bases not matched to a gene: 8. The CDR3 nucleotides read TGTGCCAGCTCACGGACCGGGACTAGCGCGGCCGGGGAGCTGTTTTTT. As protein: CASSRTGTSAAGELFF.

V and J are TRBV9 and TRBJ1-3, with a possible D match to TRBD1 (5 bases). The CDR3 is 15 residues long. Germline values: CDR1 SGDLS, CDR2 YYNGEE. V was cut by 4 bases and J by 1 base, with 12 bases left in between. The CDR3 protein is CASSITDSSGNTIYF. CDR3 coding DNA: TGTGCCAGCAGCATAACCGACAGTTCTGGAAACACCATATATTTT.

As to this clone: The same CDR3 also results from other DNA sequences found in this sample. CDR3 nucleotides: TGTGCCATCAGTGAGTCAGGGGGGGGCGCTGAAGCTTTCTTT. This gives the protein CAISESGGGAEAFF. V gene TRBV10-3 combines with J gene TRBJ1-1; maybe TRBD1 (6 bases). CDR3 length equals 14 residues. Germline CDR1 ENHRY, CDR2 SYGVKD. V was cut by 0 bases and J by 6 bases, with 11 bases left in between.

The chain uses TRBV29-1 and TRBJ1-2; a weak D match, TRBD1 (5 bases). Trimming removed 7 bases at V and 7 bases at J, with 19 bases between. The CDR3 has 13 amino acids. The germline gives CDR1 SQVTM, CDR2 ANQGSEA. CDR3: CSASAGTGGGYTF. The CDR3 nucleotides are TGCAGCGCTTCGGCCGGGACGGGAGGTGGCTACACCTTC.

The rearrangement links TRBV19 to TRBJ1-1; D unclear. Germline CDR1 LNHDA, CDR2 SQIVND (reference sequence). The V gene lost 3 bases and the J gene lost 0 bases, with 11 bases spanning the gap. CDR3 length: 15 residues. CDR3 amino acids: CASSIGRRMNTEAFF. Written as DNA, the CDR3 is TGTGCCAGTAGTATTGGGCGGAGGATGAACACTGAAGCTTTCTTT. The complete variable domain, with remaining parts taken from reference TRBV19 and TRBJ1-1, reads DGGITQSPKYLFRKEGQNVTLSCEQNLNHDAMYWYRQDPGQGLRLIYYSQIVNDFQKGDIAEGYSVSREKKESFPLTVTSAQKNPTAFYLCASSIGRRMNTEAFFGQGTRLTVV.

This clone has only one observation. The chain links TRBV11-2 to TRBJ1-6, with a possible D match to TRBD1 (6 bases). V was shortened by 6 bases and J by 10 bases, with 13 bases between the two germline ends. There are 13 residues in the CDR3. Germline assignment: CDR1 SGHAT and CDR2 FQNNGV. CDR3 sequence reads: CASSHGGGSPLHF. CDR3 nucleotides: TGTGCCAGCAGTCACGGGGGGGGCTCACCCCTCCACTTT. Full variable domain (outside the CDR3, taken from reference TRBV11-2 and TRBJ1-6): EAGVAQSPRYKIIEKRQSVAFWCNPISGHATLYWYQQILGQGPKLLIQFQNNGVVDDSQLPKDRFSAERLKGVDSTLKIQPAKLEDSAVYLCASSHGGGSPLHFGNGTRLTVT.

This sequence joins TRBV10-2 and TRBJ2-1; TRBD2 aligns across 11 bases. CDR3 length equals 15 residues. Unmatched junction bases numbered 7, after V lost 6 bases and J lost 6 bases. Germline CDR1 WSHSY, CDR2 SAAADI. The CDR3: CASRTSGNMGNEQFF. The CDR3 coding sequence is TGCGCCAGCAGGACTAGCGGGAACATGGGCAATGAGCAGTTCTTC.

This rearrangement joins TRBV6-5 to TRBJ2-7, with 7 bases identical to TRBD1. V trimming: 1 base; J trimming: 4 bases; junction bases outside the gene matches: 4. CDR1 is MNHEY, CDR2 SVGAGI, per germline. The length of the CDR3 is 14 residues. CDR3 loop: CASSYWQGVYEQYF. The CDR3, as DNA: TGTGCCAGCAGTTACTGGCAGGGGGTTTACGAGCAGTACTTC.

This clone was observed a single time. A read error may account for a junction end that differs from germline. This chain joins TRBV15 and TRBJ1-2, with no clear D. Germline V lookup: CDR1 LNHNV, CDR2 YYDKDF (reference sequence). CDR3 length: 15 amino acids. CDR3 in DNA: TGTGCCACCAGCAGAGAGGCAGCCACTAACTATGGCCACACCTTC. The encoded protein is CATSREAATNYGHTF. The whole variable domain, filled in from reference TRBV15 and TRBJ1-2, reads DAMVIQNPRYQVTQFGKPVTLSCSQTLNHNVMYWYQQKSSQAPKLLFHYYDKDFNNEADTPDNFQSRRPNTSFCFLDIRSPGLGDTAMYLCATSREAATNYGHTFGSGTRLTVV.